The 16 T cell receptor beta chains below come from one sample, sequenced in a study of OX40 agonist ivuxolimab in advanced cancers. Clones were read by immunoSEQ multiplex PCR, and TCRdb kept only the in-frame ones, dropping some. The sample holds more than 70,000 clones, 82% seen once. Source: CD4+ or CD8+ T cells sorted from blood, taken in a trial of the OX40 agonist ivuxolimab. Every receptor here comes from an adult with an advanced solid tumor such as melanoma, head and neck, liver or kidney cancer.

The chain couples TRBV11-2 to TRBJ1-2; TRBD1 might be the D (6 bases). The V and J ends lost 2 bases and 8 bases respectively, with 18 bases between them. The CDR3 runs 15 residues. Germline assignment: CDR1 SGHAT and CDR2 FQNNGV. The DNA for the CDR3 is TGTGCCAGCAGCTTAAATACAGGGAGCTTCGACGGCTACACCTTC. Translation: CASSLNTGSFDGYTF.

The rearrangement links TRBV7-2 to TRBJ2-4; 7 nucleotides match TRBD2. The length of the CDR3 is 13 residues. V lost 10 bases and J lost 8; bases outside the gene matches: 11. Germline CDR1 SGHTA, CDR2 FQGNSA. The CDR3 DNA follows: TGTGCCACCGAAGCGGGGACGGGGGACATTCAGTACTTC. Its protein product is CATEAGTGDIQYF.

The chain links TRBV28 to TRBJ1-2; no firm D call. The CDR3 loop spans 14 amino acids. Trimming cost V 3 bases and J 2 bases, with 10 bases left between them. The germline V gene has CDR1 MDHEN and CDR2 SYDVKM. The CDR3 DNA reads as TGTGCCAGCAGTTTGATGGCCAACAACTATGGCTACACCTTC. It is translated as CASSLMANNYGYTF.

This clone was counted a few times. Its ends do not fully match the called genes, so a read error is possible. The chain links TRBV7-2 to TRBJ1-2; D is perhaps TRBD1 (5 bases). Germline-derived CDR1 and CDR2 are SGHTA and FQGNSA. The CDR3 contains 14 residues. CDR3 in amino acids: CATSHGDLGYGYTF. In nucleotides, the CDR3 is TGTGCCACCAGCCACGGGGACCTTGGCTATGGCTACACCTTC.

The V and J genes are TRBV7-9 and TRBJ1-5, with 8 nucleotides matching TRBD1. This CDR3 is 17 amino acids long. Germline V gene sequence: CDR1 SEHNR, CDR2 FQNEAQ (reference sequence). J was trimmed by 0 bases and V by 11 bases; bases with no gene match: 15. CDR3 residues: CARPGGPHWYSNQPQHF. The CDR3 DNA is TGTGCCCGTCCAGGGGGCCCTCACTGGTATAGCAATCAGCCCCAGCATTTT.

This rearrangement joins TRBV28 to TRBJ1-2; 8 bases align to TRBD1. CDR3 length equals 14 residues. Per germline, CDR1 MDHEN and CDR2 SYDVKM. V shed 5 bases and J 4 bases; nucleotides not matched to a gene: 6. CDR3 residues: CASSQDRDLYGYTF. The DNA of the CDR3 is TGTGCCAGCAGTCAGGACAGGGACCTCTATGGCTACACCTTC.

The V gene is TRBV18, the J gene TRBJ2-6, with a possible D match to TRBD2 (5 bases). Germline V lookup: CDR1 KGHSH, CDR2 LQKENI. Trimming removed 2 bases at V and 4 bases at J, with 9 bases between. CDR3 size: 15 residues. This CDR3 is CASSPGGAGANVLTF. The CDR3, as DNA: TGTGCCAGCTCACCAGGAGGCGCCGGGGCCAACGTCCTGACTTTC. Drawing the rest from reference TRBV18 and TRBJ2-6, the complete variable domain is NAGVMQNPRHLVRRRGQEARLRCSPMKGHSHVYWYRQLPEEGLKFMVYLQKENIIDESGMPKERFSAEFPKEGPSILRIQQVVRGDSAAYFCASSPGGAGANVLTFGAGSRLTVL.

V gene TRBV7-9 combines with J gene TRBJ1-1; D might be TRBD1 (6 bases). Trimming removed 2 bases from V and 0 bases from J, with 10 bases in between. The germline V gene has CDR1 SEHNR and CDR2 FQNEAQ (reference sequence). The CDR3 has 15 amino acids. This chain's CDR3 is CASSLLGGMNTEAFF. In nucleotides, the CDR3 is TGTGCCAGCAGCTTACTAGGGGGGATGAACACTGAAGCTTTCTTT.

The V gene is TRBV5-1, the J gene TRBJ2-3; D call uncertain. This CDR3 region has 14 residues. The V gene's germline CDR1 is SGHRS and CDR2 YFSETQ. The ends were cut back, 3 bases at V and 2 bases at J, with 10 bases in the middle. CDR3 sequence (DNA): TGCGCCAGCAGCTCAAAAGAGAACACAGATACGCAGTATTTT. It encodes CASSSKENTDTQYF.

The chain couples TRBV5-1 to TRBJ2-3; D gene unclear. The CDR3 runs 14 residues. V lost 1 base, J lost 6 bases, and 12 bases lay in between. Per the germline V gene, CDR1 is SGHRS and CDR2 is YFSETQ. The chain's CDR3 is CASSLIPDRDTQYF. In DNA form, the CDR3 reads TGCGCCAGCAGCTTGATCCCTGACCGGGATACGCAGTATTTT.

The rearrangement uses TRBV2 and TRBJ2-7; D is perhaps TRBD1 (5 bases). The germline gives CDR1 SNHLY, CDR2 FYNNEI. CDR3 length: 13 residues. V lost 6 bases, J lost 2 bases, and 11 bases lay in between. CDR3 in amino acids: CASRRGLTYEQYF. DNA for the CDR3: TGTGCCAGCAGAAGGGGTCTCACCTACGAGCAGTACTTC.

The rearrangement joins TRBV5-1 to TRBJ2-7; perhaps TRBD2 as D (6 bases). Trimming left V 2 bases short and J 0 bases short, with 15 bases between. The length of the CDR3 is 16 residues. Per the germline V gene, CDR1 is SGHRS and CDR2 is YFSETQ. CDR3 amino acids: CASSFGAGTGSYEQYF. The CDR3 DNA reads TGCGCCAGCAGCTTTGGTGCCGGGACTGGCTCCTACGAGCAGTACTTC.

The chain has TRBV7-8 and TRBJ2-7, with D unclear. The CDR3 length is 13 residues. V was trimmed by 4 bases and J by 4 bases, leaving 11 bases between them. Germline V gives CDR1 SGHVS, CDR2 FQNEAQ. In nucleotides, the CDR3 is TGTGCCAGCAGCTGGGTGGGTAGATACGAGCAGTACTTC. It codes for CASSWVGRYEQYF.

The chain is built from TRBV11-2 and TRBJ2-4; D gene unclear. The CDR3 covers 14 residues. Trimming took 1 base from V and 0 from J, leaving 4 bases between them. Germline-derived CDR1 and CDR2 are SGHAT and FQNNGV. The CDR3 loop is CASSLGVAKNIQYF. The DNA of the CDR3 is TGTGCCAGCAGCTTAGGCGTAGCCAAAAACATTCAGTACTTC.

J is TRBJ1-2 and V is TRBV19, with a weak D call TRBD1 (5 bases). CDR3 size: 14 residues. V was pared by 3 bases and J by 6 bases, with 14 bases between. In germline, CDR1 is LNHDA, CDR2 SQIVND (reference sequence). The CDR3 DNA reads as TGTGCCAGTAGTATCTTGCCCAGGGCGGATGGCTACACCTTC. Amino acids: CASSILPRADGYTF. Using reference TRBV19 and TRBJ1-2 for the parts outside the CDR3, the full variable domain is DGGITQSPKYLFRKEGQNVTLSCEQNLNHDAMYWYRQDPGQGLRLIYYSQIVNDFQKGDIAEGYSVSREKKESFPLTVTSAQKNPTAFYLCASSILPRADGYTFGSGTRLTVV.

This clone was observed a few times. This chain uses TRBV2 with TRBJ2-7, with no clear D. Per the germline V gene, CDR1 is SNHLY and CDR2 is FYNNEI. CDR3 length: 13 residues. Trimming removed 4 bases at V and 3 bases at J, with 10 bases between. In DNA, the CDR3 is TGTGCCAGCAGTGTTTCGTCGGACTACGAGCAGTACTTC. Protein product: CASSVSSDYEQYF.